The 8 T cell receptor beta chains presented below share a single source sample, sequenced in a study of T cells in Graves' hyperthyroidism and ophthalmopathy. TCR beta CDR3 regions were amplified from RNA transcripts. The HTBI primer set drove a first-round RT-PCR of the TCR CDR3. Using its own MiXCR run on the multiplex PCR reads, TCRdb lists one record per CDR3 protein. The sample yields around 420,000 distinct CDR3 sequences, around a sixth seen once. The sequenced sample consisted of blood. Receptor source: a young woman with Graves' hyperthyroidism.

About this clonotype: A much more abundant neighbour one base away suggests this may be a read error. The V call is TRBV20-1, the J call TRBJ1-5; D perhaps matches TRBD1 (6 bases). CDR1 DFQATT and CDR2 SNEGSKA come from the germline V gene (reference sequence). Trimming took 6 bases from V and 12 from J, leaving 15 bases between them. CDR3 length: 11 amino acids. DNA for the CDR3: TGCAGTGCCGAAGGGACACCCAGCCAGCATTTT. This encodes CSAEGTPSQHF.

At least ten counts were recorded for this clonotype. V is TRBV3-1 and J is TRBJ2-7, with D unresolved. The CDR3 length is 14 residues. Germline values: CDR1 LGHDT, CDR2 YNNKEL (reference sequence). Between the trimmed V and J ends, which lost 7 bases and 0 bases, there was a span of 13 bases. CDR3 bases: TGTGCCAGCACCCCAGACTTGGTCTCCTACGAGCAGTACTTC. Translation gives CASTPDLVSYEQYF.

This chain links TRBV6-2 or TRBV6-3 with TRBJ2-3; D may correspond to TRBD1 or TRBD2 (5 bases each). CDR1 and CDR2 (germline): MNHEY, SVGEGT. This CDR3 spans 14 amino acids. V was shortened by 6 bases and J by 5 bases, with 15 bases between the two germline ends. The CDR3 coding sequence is TGTGCCAGCAGACCCCCGGGGCGGGTAGATACGCAGTATTTT. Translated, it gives CASRPPGRVDTQYF.

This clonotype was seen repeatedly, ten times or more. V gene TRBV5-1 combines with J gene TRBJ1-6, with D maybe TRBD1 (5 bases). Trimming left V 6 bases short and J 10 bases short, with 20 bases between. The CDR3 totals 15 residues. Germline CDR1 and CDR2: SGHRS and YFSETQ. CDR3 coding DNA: TGCGCCAGCACCTTAGGGACCGGGACTCCCTCACCCCTCCACTTT. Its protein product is CASTLGTGTPSPLHF.

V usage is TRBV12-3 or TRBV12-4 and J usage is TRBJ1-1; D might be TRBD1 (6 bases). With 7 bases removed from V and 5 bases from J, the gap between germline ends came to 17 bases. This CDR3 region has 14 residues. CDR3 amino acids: CASTLQGVHTEAFF. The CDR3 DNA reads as TGTGCCAGCACCCTACAGGGAGTTCATACTGAAGCTTTCTTT.

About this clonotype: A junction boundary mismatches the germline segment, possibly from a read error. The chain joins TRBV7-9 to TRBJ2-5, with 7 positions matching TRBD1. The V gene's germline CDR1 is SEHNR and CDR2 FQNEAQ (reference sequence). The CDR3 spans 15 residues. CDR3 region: CASSLNMGQQEAQYF. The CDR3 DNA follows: TGTGCCAGCAGCCTCAATATGGGACAGCAAGAGGCCCAGTACTTC. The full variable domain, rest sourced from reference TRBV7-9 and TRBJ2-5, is DTGVSQNPRHKITKRGQNVTFRCDPISEHNRLYWYRQTLGQGPEFLTYFQNEAQLEKSRLLSDRFSAERPKGSFSTLEIQRTEQGDSAMYLCASSLNMGQQEAQYFGPGTRLLVL.

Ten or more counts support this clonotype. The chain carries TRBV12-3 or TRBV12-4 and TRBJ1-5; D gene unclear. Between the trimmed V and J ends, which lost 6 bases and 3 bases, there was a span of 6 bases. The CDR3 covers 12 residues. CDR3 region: CASRAHNQPQHF. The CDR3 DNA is TGTGCCAGCAGGGCCCACAATCAGCCCCAGCATTTT.

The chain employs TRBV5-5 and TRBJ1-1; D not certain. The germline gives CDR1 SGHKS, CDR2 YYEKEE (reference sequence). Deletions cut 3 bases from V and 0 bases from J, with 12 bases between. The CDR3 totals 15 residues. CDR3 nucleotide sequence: TGTGCCAGCAGCTGGGGAGACTCTATGAACACTGAAGCTTTCTTT. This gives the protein CASSWGDSMNTEAFF.